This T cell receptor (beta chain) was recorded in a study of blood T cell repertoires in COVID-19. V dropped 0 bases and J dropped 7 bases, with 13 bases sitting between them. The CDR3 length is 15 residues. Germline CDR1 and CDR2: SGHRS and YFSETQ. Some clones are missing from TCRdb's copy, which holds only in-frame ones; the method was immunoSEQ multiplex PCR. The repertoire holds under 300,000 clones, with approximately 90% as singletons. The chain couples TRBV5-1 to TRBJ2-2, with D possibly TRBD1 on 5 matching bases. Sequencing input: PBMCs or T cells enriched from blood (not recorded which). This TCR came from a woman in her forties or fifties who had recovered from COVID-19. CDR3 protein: CASSLASGSGGELFF. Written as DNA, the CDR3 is TGCGCCAGCAGCTTGGCCTCAGGGTCTGGCGGGGAGCTGTTTTTT.